These T cell receptor beta chains were read from a single sample in a study of CD8+ T cells in alopecia areata. Sequencing used immunoSEQ multiplex PCR; TCRdb keeps in-frame clones, though not all of them. Among about 220,000 clones, 50% to 70% were seen once, and the ten largest hold roughly 1.6%. The sample consisted of CD4+ T cells sorted from blood, taken at week 4, from a patient treated with tofacitinib. The receptors were sampled from a human donor with alopecia areata. CDR3s include the opening cysteine and the closing phenylalanine or tryptophan. Fields, in order: V gene, J gene, CDR3 protein.

v_gene: TRBV10-3; j_gene: TRBJ2-1; CDR3aa: CAISEVVGGEQFF
v_gene: TRBV29-1; j_gene: TRBJ2-3; CDR3aa: CSVAGRHTDTQYF
v_gene: TRBV6-1; j_gene: TRBJ1-2; CDR3aa: CASSEGPSYGYTF
v_gene: TRBV28; j_gene: TRBJ1-4; CDR3aa: CASSIDRVVEKLFF
v_gene: TRBV5-1; j_gene: TRBJ2-7; CDR3aa: CASSDAKRGSAYEQYF
v_gene: TRBV5-6; j_gene: TRBJ2-7; CDR3aa: CASSRSGGKPYEQYF
v_gene: TRBV6-5; j_gene: TRBJ1-6; CDR3aa: CASSYSAFSSPLHF
v_gene: TRBV2; j_gene: TRBJ1-2; CDR3aa: CARGGGEASYGYTF
v_gene: TRBV30; j_gene: TRBJ1-6; CDR3aa: CAWMKDINSPLHF
v_gene: TRBV25-1; j_gene: TRBJ2-1; CDR3aa: CASRQTGEQFF
v_gene: TRBV5-6; j_gene: TRBJ2-7; CDR3aa: CASSITGTETYEQYF
v_gene: TRBV7-2; j_gene: TRBJ2-4; CDR3aa: CASSPGTGRAKNIQYF
v_gene: TRBV20-1; j_gene: TRBJ2-7; CDR3aa: CSASREEQYF
v_gene: TRBV27; j_gene: TRBJ2-4; CDR3aa: CASSLSGENIQYF
v_gene: TRBV29-1; j_gene: TRBJ1-2; CDR3aa: CSVNRDRVDGYTF
v_gene: TRBV29-1; j_gene: TRBJ2-5; CDR3aa: CSALKYRGETQYF
v_gene: TRBV15; j_gene: TRBJ1-5; CDR3aa: CATSPQSPQNQPQHF
v_gene: TRBV7-2; j_gene: TRBJ1-6; CDR3aa: CASSSFNSPLHF
v_gene: TRBV7-8; j_gene: TRBJ1-2; CDR3aa: CASSYLRQGFGYTF
v_gene: TRBV29-1; j_gene: TRBJ1-2; CDR3aa: CSVVARARGNGYTF
v_gene: TRBV4-3; j_gene: TRBJ1-1; CDR3aa: CASSQDLLRETEAFF
v_gene: TRBV7-2; j_gene: TRBJ2-3; CDR3aa: CASSLKGGLAGGQNTQYF
v_gene: TRBV25-1; j_gene: TRBJ2-1; CDR3aa: CAPARLGAVPYNEQFF
v_gene: TRBV29-1; j_gene: .; CDR3aa: CSVVPAGAISYEQYF
v_gene: TRBV30; j_gene: TRBJ1-2; CDR3aa: CAWSVGTQRGYTF
v_gene: TRBV5-6; j_gene: TRBJ1-2; CDR3aa: CASTHRAGGVVNGYTF
v_gene: TRBV4-3; j_gene: TRBJ2-7; CDR3aa: CASSQEDRSYEQYF
v_gene: TRBV5-1; j_gene: TRBJ1-2; CDR3aa: CASSLSDGNYGYTF
v_gene: TRBV27; j_gene: TRBJ1-5; CDR3aa: CASGQPDQPQHF